This TCR beta chain was sequenced for a study of T cell changes during pregnancy in multiple sclerosis. Libraries were prepared by immunoSEQ multiplex PCR; TCRdb keeps only in-frame clonotypes and omits some of them. The table has about 40,000 clones, around nine tenths seen once. Unmatched junction bases numbered 19, after V lost 3 bases and J lost 9 bases. Germline CDR1 is SGHTA and CDR2 is FQGTGA. The CDR3 has 18 residues. This clone has only one observation. The chain uses TRBV7-3 and TRBJ2-1, with 8 bases identical to TRBD2. The specimen comprised peripheral blood, sampled in the first trimester of pregnancy. The sequence came from a female donor in good health, enrolled as a control in a pregnancy study. The CDR3 here is CASSFISTGTRVEGEQFF. CDR3 sequence (DNA): TGTGCCAGCAGCTTCATTTCTACCGGGACTAGAGTTGAGGGTGAGCAGTTCTTC.